The entry below describes one T cell receptor beta chain. The record originates from a study of blood T cell repertoires in COVID-19. Across the study: Acute-phase and convalescent COVID-19 samples originated in the United States, Italy and Spain. From T cells, B-cell-depleted T cells, or PBMCs came the material, which was cDNA or gDNA.

CDR3 length: 15 residues. Ages ranged from about 18 to 89 years, with residence in fewer than 25 US areas. In the original workflow: Amplifying reference gene primers gave estimates of nucleated cell counts. Assay: immunoSEQ multiplex PCR; the TCRdb copy retains only in-frame clones and omits some. V, J and clone size reflect that table, while D and trimming were determined from the DNA. The sample yields more than 110,000 clones, roughly four fifths seen once. The chain has TRBV21-1 and TRBJ2-5; no check of the table's D call, TRBD2, against the DNA was made. TRBV21-1 is termed a pseudogene. The sequenced sample consisted of PBMCs or T cells enriched from blood (not recorded which). This sequence originates from a woman aged 18-29 years who had been exposed to COVID-19. CDR3 sequence reads: CASSTKLAVQETQYF. The CDR3 nucleotides read TGTGCCAGCAGCACCAAACTAGCGGTCCAAGAGACCCAGTACTTC.